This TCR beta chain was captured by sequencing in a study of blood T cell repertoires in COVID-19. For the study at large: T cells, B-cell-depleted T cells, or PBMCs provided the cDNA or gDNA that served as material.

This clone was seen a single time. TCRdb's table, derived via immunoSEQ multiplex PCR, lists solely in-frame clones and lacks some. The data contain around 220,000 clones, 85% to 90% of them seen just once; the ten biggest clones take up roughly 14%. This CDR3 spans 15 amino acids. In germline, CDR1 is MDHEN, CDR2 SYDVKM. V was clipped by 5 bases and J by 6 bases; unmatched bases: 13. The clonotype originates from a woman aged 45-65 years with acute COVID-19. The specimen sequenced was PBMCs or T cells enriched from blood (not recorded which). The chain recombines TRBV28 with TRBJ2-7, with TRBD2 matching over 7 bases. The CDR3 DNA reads TGTGCCAGCAGTCCGCCACGGGCGGGAGCCGCCGAGCAGTACTTC. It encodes CASSPPRAGAAEQYF.